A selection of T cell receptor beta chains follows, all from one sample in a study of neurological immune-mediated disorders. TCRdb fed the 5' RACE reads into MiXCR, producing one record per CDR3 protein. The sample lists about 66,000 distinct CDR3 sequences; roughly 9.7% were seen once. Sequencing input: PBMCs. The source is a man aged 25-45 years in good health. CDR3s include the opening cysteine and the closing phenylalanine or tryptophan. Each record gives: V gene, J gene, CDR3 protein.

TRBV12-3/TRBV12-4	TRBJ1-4	CASSPGQGNEKLFF
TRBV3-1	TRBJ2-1	CASSQASGQKGEQFF
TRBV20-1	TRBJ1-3	CSAPKSASSGNTIYF
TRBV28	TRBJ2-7	CASSLTDIEQYF
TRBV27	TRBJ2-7	CASSQWDRRSYEQYF
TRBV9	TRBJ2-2	CASSATDAGELFF
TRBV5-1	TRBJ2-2	CASSFWGAGLLSANTGELFF
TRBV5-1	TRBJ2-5	CASSLDSLETQYF
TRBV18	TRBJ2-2	CASSRLERELFF
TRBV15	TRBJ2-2	CATSRDTSGGQELFF
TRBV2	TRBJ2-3	CASSWVAGGPADTQYF
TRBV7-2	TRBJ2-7	CASSQVGDRGYEQYF
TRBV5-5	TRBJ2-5	CASSLETGVETQYF
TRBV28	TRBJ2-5	CASSLDLQETQYF
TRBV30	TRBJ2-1	CAWRLQYNEQFF
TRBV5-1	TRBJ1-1	CASSLLGGGMNTEAFF
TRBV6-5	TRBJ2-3	CASSLEASSGWSTDTQYF
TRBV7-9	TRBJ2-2	CASSSVPRWGGNTGELFF
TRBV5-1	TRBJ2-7	CASSLGGVKSYEQYF
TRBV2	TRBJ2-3	CASSAWTSDTQYF
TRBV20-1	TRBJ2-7	CSARVSGRTYEQYF
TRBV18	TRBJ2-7	CASSPPGLGYEQYF
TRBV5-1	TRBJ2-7	CASSSLAESYEQYF
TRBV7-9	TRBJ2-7	CASSAGQNSYEQYF
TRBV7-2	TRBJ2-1	CASSLGVRLNLRYNEQFF
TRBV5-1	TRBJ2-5	CATRAGNQETQYF
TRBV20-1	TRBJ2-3	CSASTLAGAGDTQYF
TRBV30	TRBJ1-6	CALRGLRNSPLHF
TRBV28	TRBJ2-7	CASSLLSGEQYF
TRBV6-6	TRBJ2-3	CASSLGLRLTSTDTQYF
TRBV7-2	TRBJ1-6	CASSLAGGFSYNSPLHF
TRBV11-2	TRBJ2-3	CASSFRLSADTQYF
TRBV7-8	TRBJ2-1	CASELRGLASENEQFF